This T cell receptor beta chain stems from a study of CD8+CD57+ T cells in acquired aplastic anemia. Study as a whole: Average DNA yield from sorted CD4+ and CD8+ cells was around 3 ug.

V was cut by 1 base and J by 1 base, with 5 bases left in between. The CDR3 is 13 residues long. The template for TCR beta VDJ and CDR3 sequence profiling was genomic DNA. TCRdb ran MiXCR on the reads and lists one entry per CDR3 protein. This sample carries 75,000 to 80,000 distinct CDR3 sequences, 60% to 75% of them seen once, and the ten largest clones take approximately 81%. Individuals selected for sequencing had exhibited CD8+CD57+ cell expansion on flow cytometry. Every patient was diagnosed with severe acquired aplastic anemia. Study results and limitations: Patients and controls turned out to have some 30 CD8+ CDR3 sequences in common.

This clonotype was seen a handful of times. What it binds is unknown. The V and J genes are TRBV12-3 or TRBV12-4 and TRBJ2-7, with D uncertain. Sequences were obtained from sorted CD4+, CD8+, or CD8+CD57+ T cells (not recorded which) from PBMCs. The sequence was collected from a human donor with aplastic anemia. The CDR3 here is CASSLGLSYEQYF. CDR3 in DNA: TGTGCCAGCAGTTTAGGCCTGTCCTACGAGCAGTACTTC.